The clone carrying this TCR beta chain turned up a few times. No antigen is known for it. This CDR3 comprises 16 residues. V shed 0 bases and J shed 0 bases, with 12 bases lying between them. Germline V gene lookup returns CDR1 LNHNV and CDR2 YYDKDF (reference sequence). These data come from a study of post-analysis software for immune sequencing data. Across the study: Multiple sclerosis in the patients followed relapsing-remitting, secondary progressive and progressive-relapsing courses.

Included in the TCR beta cDNA libraries were unique molecular identifiers. TCRdb itself ran the PCR reads through MiXCR, one entry per CDR3 protein. The table records some 160,000 distinct CDR3 sequences, approximately 35% of them present only once. General observations from the study: Multiple sclerosis patients showed significantly lower normalized Chao1 diversity than controls did. When patients were compared with controls, 5 or 6 TRBV segments were more frequent, TRBV5-6, TRBV5-1 and TRBV20-1 among them.

This chain connects TRBV15 to TRBJ2-7, with no clear D. Sequencing used blood, obtained after autologous hematopoietic stem cell transplantation. The receptor was derived from a girl aged 5 to 17 with multiple sclerosis. This CDR3 reads CATSRDRRPSSYEQYF. The CDR3 DNA is TGTGCCACCAGCAGAGATCGCAGGCCTAGCTCCTACGAGCAGTACTTC.